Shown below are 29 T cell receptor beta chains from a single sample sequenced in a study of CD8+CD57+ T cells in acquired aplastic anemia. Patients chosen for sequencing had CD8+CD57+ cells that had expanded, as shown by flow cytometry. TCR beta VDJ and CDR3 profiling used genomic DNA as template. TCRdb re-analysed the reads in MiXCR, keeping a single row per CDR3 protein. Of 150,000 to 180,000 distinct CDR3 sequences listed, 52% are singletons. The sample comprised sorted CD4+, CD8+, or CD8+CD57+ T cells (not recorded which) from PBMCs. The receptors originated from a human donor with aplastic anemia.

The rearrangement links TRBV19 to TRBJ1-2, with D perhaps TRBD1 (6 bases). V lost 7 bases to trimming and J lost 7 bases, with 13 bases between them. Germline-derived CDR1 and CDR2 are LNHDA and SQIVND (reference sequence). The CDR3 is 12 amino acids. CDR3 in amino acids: CASTQGNIGYTF. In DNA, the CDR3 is TGTGCCAGTACTCAGGGGAATATTGGCTACACCTTC.

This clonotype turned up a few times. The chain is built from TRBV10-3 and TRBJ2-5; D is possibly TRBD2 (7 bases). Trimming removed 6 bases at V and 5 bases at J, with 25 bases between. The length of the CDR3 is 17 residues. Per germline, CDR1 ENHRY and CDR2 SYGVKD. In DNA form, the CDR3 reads TGTGCCATCAGGGAACGATTAGGGGGGGCCGAGGGGGAGACCCAGTACTTC. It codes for CAIRERLGGAEGETQYF.

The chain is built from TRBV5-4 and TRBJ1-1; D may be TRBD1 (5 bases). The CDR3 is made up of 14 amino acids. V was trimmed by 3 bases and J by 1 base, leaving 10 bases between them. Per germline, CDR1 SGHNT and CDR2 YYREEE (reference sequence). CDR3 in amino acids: CASSSQVGNTEAFF. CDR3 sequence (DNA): TGTGCCAGCAGCTCACAGGTAGGGAACACTGAAGCTTTCTTT. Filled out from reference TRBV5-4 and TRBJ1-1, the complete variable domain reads ETGVTQSPTHLIKTRGQQVTLRCSSQSGHNTVSWYQQALGQGPQFIFQYYREEENGRGNFPPRFSGLQFPNYSSELNVNALELDDSALYLCASSSQVGNTEAFFGQGTRLTVV.

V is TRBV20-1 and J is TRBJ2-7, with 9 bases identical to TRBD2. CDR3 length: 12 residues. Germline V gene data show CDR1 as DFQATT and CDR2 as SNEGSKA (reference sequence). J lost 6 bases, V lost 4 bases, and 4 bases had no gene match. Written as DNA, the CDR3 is TGCAGTGCTACTAGCGGGGTCCCCGAGCAGTACTTC. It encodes CSATSGVPEQYF.

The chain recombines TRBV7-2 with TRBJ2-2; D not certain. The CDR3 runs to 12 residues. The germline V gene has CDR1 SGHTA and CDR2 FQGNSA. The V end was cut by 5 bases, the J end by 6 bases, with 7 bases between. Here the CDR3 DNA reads TGTGCCAGCAGCCCCCTTCCCGGGGAGCTGTTTTTT. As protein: CASSPLPGELFF. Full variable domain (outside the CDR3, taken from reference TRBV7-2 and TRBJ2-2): GAGVSQSPSNKVTEKGKDVELRCDPISGHTALYWYRQSLGQGLEFLIYFQGNSAPDKSGLPSDRFSAERTGGSVSTLTIQRTQQEDSAVYLCASSPLPGELFFGEGSRLTVL.

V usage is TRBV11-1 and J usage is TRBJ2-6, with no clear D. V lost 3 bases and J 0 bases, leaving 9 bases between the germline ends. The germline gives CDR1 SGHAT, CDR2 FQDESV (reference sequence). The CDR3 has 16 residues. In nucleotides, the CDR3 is TGTGCCAGCAGCTTGGCAGGAAGCTCTGGGGCCAACGTCCTGACTTTC. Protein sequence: CASSLAGSSGANVLTF.

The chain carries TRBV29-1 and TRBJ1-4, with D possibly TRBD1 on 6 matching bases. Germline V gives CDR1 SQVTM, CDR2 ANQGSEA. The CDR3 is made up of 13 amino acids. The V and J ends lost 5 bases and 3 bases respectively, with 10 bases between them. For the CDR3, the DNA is TGCAGCGTTCGGGACACTCCTAATGAAAAACTGTTTTTT. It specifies CSVRDTPNEKLFF. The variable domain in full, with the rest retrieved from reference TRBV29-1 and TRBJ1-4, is SAVISQKPSRDICQRGTSLTIQCQVDSQVTMMFWYRQQPGQSLTLIATANQGSEATYESGFVIDKFPISRPNLTFSTLTVSNMSPEDSSIYLCSVRDTPNEKLFFGSGTQLSVL.

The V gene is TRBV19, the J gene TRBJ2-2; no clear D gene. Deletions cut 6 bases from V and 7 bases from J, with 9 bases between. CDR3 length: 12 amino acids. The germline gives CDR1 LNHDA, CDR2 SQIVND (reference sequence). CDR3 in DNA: TGTGCCAGTAGCACAATACTCGGGGAGCTGTTTTTT. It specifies CASSTILGELFF.

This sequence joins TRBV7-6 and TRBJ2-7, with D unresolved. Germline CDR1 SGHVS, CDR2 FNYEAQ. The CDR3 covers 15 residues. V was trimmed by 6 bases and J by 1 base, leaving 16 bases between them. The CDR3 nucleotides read TGTGCCAGCAGTGTGGCTCCAGCAGCATCCTACGAGCAGTACTTC. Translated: CASSVAPAASYEQYF.

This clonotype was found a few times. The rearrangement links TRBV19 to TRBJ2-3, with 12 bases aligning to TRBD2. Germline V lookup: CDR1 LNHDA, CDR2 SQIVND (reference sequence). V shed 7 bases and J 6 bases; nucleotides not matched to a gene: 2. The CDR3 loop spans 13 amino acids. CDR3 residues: CASIGTSGDTQYF. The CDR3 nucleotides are TGTGCCAGTATTGGGACTAGCGGGGATACGCAGTATTTT.

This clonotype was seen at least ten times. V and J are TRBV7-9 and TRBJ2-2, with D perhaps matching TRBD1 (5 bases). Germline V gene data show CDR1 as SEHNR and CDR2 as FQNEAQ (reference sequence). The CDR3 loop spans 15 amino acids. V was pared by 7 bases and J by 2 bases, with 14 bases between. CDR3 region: CASTSPGHNTGELFF. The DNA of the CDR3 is TGTGCCAGCACCTCCCCAGGACATAACACCGGGGAGCTGTTTTTT.

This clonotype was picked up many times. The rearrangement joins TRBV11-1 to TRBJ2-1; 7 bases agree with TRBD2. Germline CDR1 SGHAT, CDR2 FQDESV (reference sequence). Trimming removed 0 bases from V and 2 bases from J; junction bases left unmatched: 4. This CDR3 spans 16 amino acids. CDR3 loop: CASSLAQSGTYNEQFF. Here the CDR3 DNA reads TGTGCCAGCAGCTTAGCGCAGAGCGGGACCTACAATGAGCAGTTCTTC.

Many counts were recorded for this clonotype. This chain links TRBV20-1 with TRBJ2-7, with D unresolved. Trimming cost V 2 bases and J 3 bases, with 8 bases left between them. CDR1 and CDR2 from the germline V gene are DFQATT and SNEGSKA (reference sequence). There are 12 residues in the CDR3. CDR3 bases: TGCAGTGCTAGATATGGTTTCTACGAGCAGTACTTC. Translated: CSARYGFYEQYF.

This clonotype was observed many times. The CDR3: CASSLREAEQYF. The CDR3 coding sequence is TGTGCCAGCAGCCTCCGGGAGGCCGAGCAGTACTTC. This chain connects TRBV12-3 or TRBV12-4 to TRBJ2-7, with 7 positions matching TRBD2. This CDR3 has 12 amino acids. With V trimmed by 6 bases and J by 6 bases, 5 bases remained unmatched.

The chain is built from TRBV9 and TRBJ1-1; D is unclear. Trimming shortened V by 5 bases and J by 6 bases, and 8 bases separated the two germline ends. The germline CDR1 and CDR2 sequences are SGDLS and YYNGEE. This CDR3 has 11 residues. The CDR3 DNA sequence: TGTGCCAGCAGTGGCGGAGCTGAAGCTTTCTTT. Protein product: CASSGGAEAFF. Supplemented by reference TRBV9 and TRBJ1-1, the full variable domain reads DSGVTQTPKHLITATGQRVTLRCSPRSGDLSVYWYQQSLDQGLQFLIQYYNGEERAKGNILERFSAQQFPDLHSELNLSSLELGDSALYFCASSGGAEAFFGQGTRLTVV.

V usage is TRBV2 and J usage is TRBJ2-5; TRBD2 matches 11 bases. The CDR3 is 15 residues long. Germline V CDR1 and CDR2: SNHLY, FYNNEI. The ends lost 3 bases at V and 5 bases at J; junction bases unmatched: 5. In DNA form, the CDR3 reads TGTGCCAGCAGTGACCCGGGACTAGCGGCCGAGACCCAGTACTTC. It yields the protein CASSDPGLAAETQYF.

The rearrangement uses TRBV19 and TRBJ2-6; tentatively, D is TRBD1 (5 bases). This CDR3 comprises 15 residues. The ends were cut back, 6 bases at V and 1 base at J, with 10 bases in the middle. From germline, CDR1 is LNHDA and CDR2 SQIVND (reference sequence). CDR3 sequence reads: CASRVKGSGANVLTF. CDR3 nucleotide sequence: TGTGCCAGTAGGGTCAAGGGGTCTGGGGCCAACGTCCTGACTTTC. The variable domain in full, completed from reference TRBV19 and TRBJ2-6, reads DGGITQSPKYLFRKEGQNVTLSCEQNLNHDAMYWYRQDPGQGLRLIYYSQIVNDFQKGDIAEGYSVSREKKESFPLTVTSAQKNPTAFYLCASRVKGSGANVLTFGAGSRLTVL.

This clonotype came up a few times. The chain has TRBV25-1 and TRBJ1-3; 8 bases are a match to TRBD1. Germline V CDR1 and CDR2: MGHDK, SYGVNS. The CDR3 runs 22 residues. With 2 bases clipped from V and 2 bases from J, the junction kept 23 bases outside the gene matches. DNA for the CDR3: TGTGCCAGCAGTGAACCTTGGACCGTCGGTGGGCAGGGGGCGTCCGCTGGAAACACCATATATTTT. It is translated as CASSEPWTVGGQGASAGNTIYF.

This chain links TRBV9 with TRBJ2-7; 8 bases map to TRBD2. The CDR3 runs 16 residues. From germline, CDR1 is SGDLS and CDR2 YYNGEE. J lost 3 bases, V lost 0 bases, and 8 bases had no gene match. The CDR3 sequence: CASSVVPAGAFYEQYF. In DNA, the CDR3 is TGTGCCAGCAGCGTAGTGCCAGCGGGAGCCTTCTACGAGCAGTACTTC.

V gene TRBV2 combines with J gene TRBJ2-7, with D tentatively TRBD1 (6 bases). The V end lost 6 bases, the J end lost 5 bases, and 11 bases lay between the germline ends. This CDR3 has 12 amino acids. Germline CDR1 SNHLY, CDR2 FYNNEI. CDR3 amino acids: CASRPQGDEQYF. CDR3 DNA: TGTGCCAGCAGGCCACAGGGCGACGAGCAGTACTTC.

The CDR3 loop reads CASTGAAGHTEAFF. The CDR3 nucleotides read TGTGCCAGCACAGGGGCGGCGGGGCACACTGAAGCTTTCTTT. The rearrangement uses TRBV2 and TRBJ1-1, with D maybe TRBD1 (6 bases). Germline V gene lookup returns CDR1 SNHLY and CDR2 FYNNEI. The CDR3 covers 14 residues. V was clipped by 7 bases and J by 3 bases, with 15 bases between them. Full variable domain (outside the CDR3, taken from reference TRBV2 and TRBJ1-1): EPEVTQTPSHQVTQMGQEVILRCVPISNHLYFYWYRQILGQKVEFLVSFYNNEISEKSEIFDDQFSVERPDGSNFTLKIRSTKLEDSAMYFCASTGAAGHTEAFFGQGTRLTVV.

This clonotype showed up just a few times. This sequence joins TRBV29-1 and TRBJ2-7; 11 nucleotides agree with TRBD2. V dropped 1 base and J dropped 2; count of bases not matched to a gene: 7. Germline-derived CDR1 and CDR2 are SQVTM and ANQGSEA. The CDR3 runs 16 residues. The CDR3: CSVEVYGTSGTYEQYF. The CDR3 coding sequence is TGCAGCGTTGAAGTTTACGGGACTAGCGGAACCTACGAGCAGTACTTC.

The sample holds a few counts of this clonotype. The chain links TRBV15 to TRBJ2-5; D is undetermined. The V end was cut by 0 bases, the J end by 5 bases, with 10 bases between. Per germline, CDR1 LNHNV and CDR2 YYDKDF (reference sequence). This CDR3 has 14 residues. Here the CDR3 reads CATSRDGPFETQYF. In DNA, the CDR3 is TGTGCCACCAGCAGAGATGGGCCGTTCGAGACCCAGTACTTC.

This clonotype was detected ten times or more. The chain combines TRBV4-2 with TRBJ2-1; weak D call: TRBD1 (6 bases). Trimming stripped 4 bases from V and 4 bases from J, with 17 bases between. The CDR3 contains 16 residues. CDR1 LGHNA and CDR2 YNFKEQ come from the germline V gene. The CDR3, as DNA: TGTGCCAGCAGCCCAGGGGACCCTCTCTCGTACAATGAGCAGTTCTTC. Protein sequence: CASSPGDPLSYNEQFF.

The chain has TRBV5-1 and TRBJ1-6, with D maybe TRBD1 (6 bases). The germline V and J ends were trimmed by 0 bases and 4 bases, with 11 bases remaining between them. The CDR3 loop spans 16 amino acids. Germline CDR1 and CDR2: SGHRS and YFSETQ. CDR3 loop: CASSLGTVPYNSPLHF. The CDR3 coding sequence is TGCGCCAGCAGCTTGGGGACAGTACCTTATAATTCACCCCTCCACTTT.

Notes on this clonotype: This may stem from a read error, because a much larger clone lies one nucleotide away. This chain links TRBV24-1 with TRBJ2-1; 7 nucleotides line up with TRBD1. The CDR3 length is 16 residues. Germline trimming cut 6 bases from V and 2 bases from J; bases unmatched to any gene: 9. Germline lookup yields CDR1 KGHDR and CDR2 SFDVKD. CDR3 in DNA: TGTGCCACCAGTTACTCACAGGGGAATCCCTACAATGAGCAGTTCTTC. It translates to CATSYSQGNPYNEQFF.

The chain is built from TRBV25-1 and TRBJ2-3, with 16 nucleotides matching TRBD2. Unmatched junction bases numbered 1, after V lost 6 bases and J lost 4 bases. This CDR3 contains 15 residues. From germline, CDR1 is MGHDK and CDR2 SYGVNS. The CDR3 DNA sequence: TGTGCCAGCAGAGGGACTAGCGGGGGGGCAGATACGCAGTATTTT. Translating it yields CASRGTSGGADTQYF.

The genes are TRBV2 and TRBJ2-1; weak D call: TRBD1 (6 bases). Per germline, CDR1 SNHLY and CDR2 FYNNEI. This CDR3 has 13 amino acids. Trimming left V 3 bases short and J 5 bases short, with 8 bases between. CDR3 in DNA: TGTGCCAGCAGTGACTCAGGGGACAATGAGCAGTTCTTC. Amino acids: CASSDSGDNEQFF. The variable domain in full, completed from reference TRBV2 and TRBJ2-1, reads EPEVTQTPSHQVTQMGQEVILRCVPISNHLYFYWYRQILGQKVEFLVSFYNNEISEKSEIFDDQFSVERPDGSNFTLKIRSTKLEDSAMYFCASSDSGDNEQFFGPGTRLTVL.

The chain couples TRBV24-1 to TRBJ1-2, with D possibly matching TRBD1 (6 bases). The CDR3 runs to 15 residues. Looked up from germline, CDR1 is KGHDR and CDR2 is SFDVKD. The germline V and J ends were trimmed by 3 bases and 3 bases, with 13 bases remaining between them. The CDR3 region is CATSDGRGKDYGYTF. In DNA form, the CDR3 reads TGTGCCACCAGTGATGGCAGGGGTAAGGACTATGGCTACACCTTC.